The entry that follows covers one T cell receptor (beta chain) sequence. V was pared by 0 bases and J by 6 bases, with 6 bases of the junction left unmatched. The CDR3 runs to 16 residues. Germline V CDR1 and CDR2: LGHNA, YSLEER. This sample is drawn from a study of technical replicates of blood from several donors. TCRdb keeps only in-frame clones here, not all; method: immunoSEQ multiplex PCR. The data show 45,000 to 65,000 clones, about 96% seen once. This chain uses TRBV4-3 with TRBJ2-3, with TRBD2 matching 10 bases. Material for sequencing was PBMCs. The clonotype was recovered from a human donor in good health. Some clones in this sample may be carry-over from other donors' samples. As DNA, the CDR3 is TGCGCCAGCAGCCAAGATTCTAGCGGGAGAAGCGATACGCAGTATTTT. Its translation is CASSQDSSGRSDTQYF.